Listed below are T cell receptor beta chains from one sample, sequenced in a study of cytomegalovirus exposure and HLA in healthy donors. Sequencing used immunoSEQ multiplex PCR; TCRdb keeps in-frame clones, though not all of them. This table has tens of thousands of clones, 82% appearing once. The sample comprised PBMCs. Receptors originate from a man in his fifties in good health and CMV-seronegative. The CDR3 runs from the conserved cysteine through the conserved F or W. A D gene is named only where the DNA matches it firmly. Size is omitted from some rows. Given values are once, few, many or a class for expanded clones.

size	V	J	D	DNA	CDR3
.	TRBV10-3	TRBJ2-7	TRBD1	TGTGCCATCAGTGGTGGACAGGGGGCACCCCTCTACGAGCAGTACTTC	CAISGGQGAPLYEQYF
.	TRBV27	TRBJ2-1	TRBD2	TGTGCCAGCAGGGCGCGACTAGCAGGATCAGTTGAGCAGTTCTTC	CASRARLAGSVEQFF
once	TRBV7-2	TRBJ2-7	.	TGTGCCAGCAGCTTTAGTAGCGGCACCTACGAGCAGTACTTC	CASSFSSGTYEQYF
.	TRBV18	TRBJ2-7	.	TGTGCCAGCTCACTCAACAGGGATTATGAGCAGTACTTC	CASSLNRDYEQYF
.	TRBV27	TRBJ2-2	TRBD2	TGTGCCAGCAGTTTATTTTCCGGGAGGGCCGTTGGGGAGCTGTTTTTT	CASSLFSGRAVGELFF
.	TRBV6-5	TRBJ2-5	.	TGTGCCAGCAGTTACCGAGCTGGTGAGACCCAGTACTTC	CASSYRAGETQYF
few	TRBV19	TRBJ2-1	TRBD1	TGTGCCAGTAGTATAGCCGGGACAGGTGTCGATGAGCAGTTCTTC	CASSIAGTGVDEQFF
.	TRBV4-1	TRBJ2-1	TRBD2	TGCGCCAGCAGCCGCAGAACTAGCGAGCACTTCTCCTACAATGAGCAGTTCTTC	CASSRRTSEHFSYNEQFF
.	TRBV7-6	TRBJ2-6	TRBD1	TGTGCCAGCAGCGTGACAGGGGGCAGTGGGGCCAACGTCCTGACTTTC	CASSVTGGSGANVLTF
.	TRBV28	TRBJ1-2	TRBD1	TGTGCCAGCAGAGGACAGGGGGAAGGCTACACCTTC	CASRGQGEGYTF
.	TRBV13	TRBJ2-7	TRBD1	TGTGCCAGCAGCGAGGCGAGGACGGGACAGGGGGGCTTGGAGCAGTACTTC	CASSEARTGQGGLEQYF
once	TRBV19	TRBJ2-5	TRBD1	TGTGCCAGTAGTATCACGACAGGGGCCAAGGGGGAGACCCAGTACTTC	CASSITTGAKGETQYF
few	TRBV30	TRBJ1-2	.	TGTGCCTGGAGTGAACAGGGCCTTGGGGGCTACACCTTC	CAWSEQGLGGYTF
.	TRBV27	TRBJ2-7	.	TGTGCCAGCAGTGCGGGGGCGTCCGAGCAGTACTTC	CASSAGASEQYF
once	TRBV28	TRBJ2-3	TRBD2	TGTGCCAGCAGGGGGGGACTAGCGGCTAGCACAGATACGCAGTATTTT	CASRGGLAASTDTQYF